Below, 9 T cell receptor beta chains from the same sample are listed, as sequenced in a study of shared T cell receptors in the human thymus. Some clones are missing from TCRdb's copy, which holds only in-frame ones; the method was immunoSEQ multiplex PCR. Altogether 500,000 to 850,000 clones are present, around 87% being singletons, with the ten largest covering over 0.008%. The data were also submitted as part of a second study, on human thymus T cells.

The sequencing sample was made of thymocytes. Every receptor here comes from a boy younger than two with a congenital heart defect.

The chain carries TRBV5-1 and TRBJ2-5, with TRBD2 as a possible D gene (5 bases). Germline CDR1 is SGHRS and CDR2 is YFSETQ. The CDR3 extends over 15 amino acids. The germline V and J ends were trimmed by 1 base and 2 bases, with 12 bases remaining between them. CDR3 loop: CASSLWEREQETQYF. Written as DNA, the CDR3 is TGCGCCAGCAGCTTGTGGGAGAGGGAACAAGAGACCCAGTACTTC.

The rearrangement links TRBV19 to TRBJ1-1; 10 bases align to TRBD1. V shed 8 bases, J shed 4 bases, and the junction held 7 bases outside the gene matches. The CDR3 runs 14 residues. CDR1 is LNHDA and CDR2 is SQIVND in the germline V gene (reference sequence). CDR3 DNA: TGTGCCAGTCGGGGACAGGGGTGGGCCACTGAAGCTTTCTTT. It encodes CASRGQGWATEAFF.

This clone was observed once. V gene TRBV9 combines with J gene TRBJ2-1; 9 bases are shared with TRBD1. Germline CDR1 reads SGDLS; CDR2 reads YYNGEE. The V gene end was trimmed by 4 bases and the J gene end by 9 bases; junction bases not matched to a gene: 14. The CDR3 extends over 16 amino acids. Written as DNA, the CDR3 is TGTGCCAGCAGCCCACAACAGGGGGCGTTAAGGGGTGAGCAGTTCTTC. Translated: CASSPQQGALRGEQFF.

This chain links TRBV4-1 with TRBJ2-1; 8 nucleotides match TRBD2. The CDR3 sequence is 16 residues long. CDR1 is MGHRA, CDR2 YSYEKL, per germline. V shed 0 bases and J 6 bases; nucleotides not matched to a gene: 7. The CDR3 region has the DNA TGCGCCAGCAGCCAAGATATAGACGGGAGGGCCAATGAGCAGTTCTTC. It specifies CASSQDIDGRANEQFF.

This rearrangement joins TRBV4-2 to TRBJ1-5; 8 nucleotides line up with TRBD1. Trimming took 0 bases from V and 3 from J; bases not matched to a gene: 4. This CDR3 comprises 16 residues. From germline, CDR1 is LGHNA and CDR2 YNFKEQ. This CDR3 reads CASSQDRDRTNQPQHF. The CDR3, as DNA: TGTGCCAGCAGCCAAGACAGGGACAGGACCAATCAGCCCCAGCATTTT.

The gene calls are TRBV28 and TRBJ1-4; TRBD1 is a possible D gene (5 bases). Trimming pared 3 bases from V and 12 bases from J, leaving 14 bases between. The CDR3 is 13 amino acids. Per the germline V gene, CDR1 is MDHEN and CDR2 is SYDVKM. Written as DNA, the CDR3 is TGTGCCAGCAGTTTTAGGGGAGGGGACGAACTGTTTTTT. Its translation is CASSFRGGDELFF.

The genes are TRBV5-4 and TRBJ2-1; the D is unclear. Per germline, CDR1 SGHNT and CDR2 YYREEE (reference sequence). Deletions cut 0 bases from V and 0 bases from J, with 7 bases between. CDR3 length equals 15 residues. The CDR3, as DNA: TGTGCCAGCAGCTTGGTCGGCGGCTCCTACAATGAGCAGTTCTTC. It encodes CASSLVGGSYNEQFF.

A few counts support this clone. The V call is TRBV9, the J call TRBJ1-1; a possible D gene is TRBD1 (6 bases). The CDR3 runs to 12 residues. Germline assignment: CDR1 SGDLS and CDR2 YYNGEE. With 3 bases removed from V and 6 bases from J, the gap between germline ends came to 9 bases. CDR3 bases: TGTGCCAGCAGCGGGGGACATCCTGAAGCTTTCTTT. This gives the protein CASSGGHPEAFF.

The chain joins TRBV9 to TRBJ2-5; weak D call: TRBD2 (6 bases). The germline V and J ends were trimmed by 0 bases and 5 bases, with 20 bases remaining between them. Looked up from germline, CDR1 is SGDLS and CDR2 is YYNGEE. This CDR3 is built from 17 residues. The CDR3 reads CASSVATGEAPRETQYF. CDR3 nucleotide sequence: TGTGCCAGCAGCGTAGCTACGGGGGAGGCCCCTAGGGAGACCCAGTACTTC.